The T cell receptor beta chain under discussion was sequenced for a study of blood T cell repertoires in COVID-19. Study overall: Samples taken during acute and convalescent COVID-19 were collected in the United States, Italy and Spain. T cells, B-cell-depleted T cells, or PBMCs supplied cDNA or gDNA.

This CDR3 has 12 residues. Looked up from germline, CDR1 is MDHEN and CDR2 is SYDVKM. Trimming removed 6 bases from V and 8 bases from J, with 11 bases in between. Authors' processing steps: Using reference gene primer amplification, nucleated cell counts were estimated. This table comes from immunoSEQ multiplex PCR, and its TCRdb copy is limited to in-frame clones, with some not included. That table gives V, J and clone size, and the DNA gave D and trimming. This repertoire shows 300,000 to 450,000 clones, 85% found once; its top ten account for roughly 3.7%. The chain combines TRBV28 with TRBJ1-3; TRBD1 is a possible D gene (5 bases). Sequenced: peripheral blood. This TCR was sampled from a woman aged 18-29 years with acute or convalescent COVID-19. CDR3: CASRTVGDTIYF. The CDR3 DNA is TGTGCCAGCAGGACAGTCGGCGACACCATATATTTT.